These 3 T cell receptor beta chains were all obtained from the same sample, sequenced in a study of glioma-infiltrating T cells after dendritic cell vaccination. Clones were sequenced by immunoSEQ multiplex PCR, and TCRdb holds only the in-frame ones, with some missing. The sample consists of about 65,000 clones, about 89% of them appearing once. Time point defined: after dendritic cell vaccination, including at tumor progression/relapse. The sample in question was blood, obtained after dendritic cell vaccination. These receptors came from a human donor with glioblastoma.

This clone was picked up one time. The chain uses TRBV19 and TRBJ2-7, with D perhaps TRBD1 (5 bases). Per the germline V gene, CDR1 is LNHDA and CDR2 is SQIVND (reference sequence). The CDR3 contains 13 residues. The V end lost 4 bases, the J end lost 2 bases, and 9 bases lay between the germline ends. The CDR3 sequence is CASSRPGPYEQYF. The CDR3 region has the DNA TGTGCCAGTAGTAGGCCAGGGCCCTACGAGCAGTACTTC.

The chain employs TRBV5-1 and TRBJ2-5; D gene unclear. The germline V gene encodes CDR1 SGHRS and CDR2 YFSETQ. Trimming removed 6 bases from V and 1 base from J, with 10 bases in between. This CDR3 is built from 13 residues. CDR3 amino acids: CASKKQRQETQYF. The CDR3 bases are TGCGCCAGCAAAAAGCAGCGCCAAGAGACCCAGTACTTC.

V is TRBV10-3 and J is TRBJ2-6; 8 nucleotides match TRBD2. CDR1 is ENHRY, CDR2 SYGVKD, per germline. V lost 0 bases and J lost 0; bases outside the gene matches: 7. This CDR3 spans 19 amino acids. The DNA for the CDR3 is TGTGCCATCAGTGAGTCGACTCGTAGCGGGGCCTCTGGGGCCAACGTCCTGACTTTC. The encoded protein is CAISESTRSGASGANVLTF.